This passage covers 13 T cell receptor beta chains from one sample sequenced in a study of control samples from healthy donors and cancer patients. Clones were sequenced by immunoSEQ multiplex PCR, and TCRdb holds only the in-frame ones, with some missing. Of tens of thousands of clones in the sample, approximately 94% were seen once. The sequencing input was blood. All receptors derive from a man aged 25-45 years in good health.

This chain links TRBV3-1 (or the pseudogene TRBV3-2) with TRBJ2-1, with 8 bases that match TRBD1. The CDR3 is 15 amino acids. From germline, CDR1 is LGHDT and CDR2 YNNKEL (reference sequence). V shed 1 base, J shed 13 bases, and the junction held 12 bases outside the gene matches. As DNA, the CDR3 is TGTGCCAGCAGCCAAGCGGGATTCAGGGGGCGTGTTCAGTTCTTC. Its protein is CASSQAGFRGRVQFF.

The DNA of the CDR3 is TGCAGCGTCGCAGGGGACGCGAACACCGGGGAGCTGTTTTTT. Protein product: CSVAGDANTGELFF. J is TRBJ2-2 and V is TRBV29-1; maybe TRBD1 (6 bases). The CDR3 sequence is 14 residues long. Germline CDR1 reads SQVTM; CDR2 reads ANQGSEA. V was trimmed by 6 bases and J by 0 bases, leaving 11 bases between them.

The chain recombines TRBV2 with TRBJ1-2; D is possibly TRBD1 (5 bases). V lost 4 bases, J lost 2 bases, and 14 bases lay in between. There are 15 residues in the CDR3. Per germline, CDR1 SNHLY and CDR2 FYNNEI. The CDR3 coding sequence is TGTGCCAGCAGTGTGATGGGGCAGGCCAACTATGGCTACACCTTC. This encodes CASSVMGQANYGYTF. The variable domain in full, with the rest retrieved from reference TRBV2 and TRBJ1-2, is EPEVTQTPSHQVTQMGQEVILRCVPISNHLYFYWYRQILGQKVEFLVSFYNNEISEKSEIFDDQFSVERPDGSNFTLKIRSTKLEDSAMYFCASSVMGQANYGYTFGSGTRLTVV.

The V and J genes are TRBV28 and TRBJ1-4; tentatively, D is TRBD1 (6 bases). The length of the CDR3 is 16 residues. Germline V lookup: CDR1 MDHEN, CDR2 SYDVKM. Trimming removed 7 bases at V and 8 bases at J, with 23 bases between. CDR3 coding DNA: TGTGCCAGCAACCAACTACCGGGACAAGGAGGAGAAAAACTGTTTTTT. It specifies CASNQLPGQGGEKLFF.

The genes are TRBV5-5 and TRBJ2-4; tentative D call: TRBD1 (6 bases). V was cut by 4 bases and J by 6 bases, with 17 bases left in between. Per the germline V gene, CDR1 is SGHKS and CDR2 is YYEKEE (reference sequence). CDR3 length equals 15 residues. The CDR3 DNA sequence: TGTGCCAGCAGCCCCCCCCAAGGACAGAGAAACATTCAGTACTTC. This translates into CASSPPQGQRNIQYF.

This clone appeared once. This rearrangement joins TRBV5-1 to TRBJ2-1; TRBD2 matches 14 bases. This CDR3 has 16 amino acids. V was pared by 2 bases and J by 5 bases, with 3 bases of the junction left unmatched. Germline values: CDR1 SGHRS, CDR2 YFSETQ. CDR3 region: CASSLGTSGRDNEQFF. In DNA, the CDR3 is TGCGCCAGCAGCTTAGGGACTAGCGGGAGAGACAATGAGCAGTTCTTC.

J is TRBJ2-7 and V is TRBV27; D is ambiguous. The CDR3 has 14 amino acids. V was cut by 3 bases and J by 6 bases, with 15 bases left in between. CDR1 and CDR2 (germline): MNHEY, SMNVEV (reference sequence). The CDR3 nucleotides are TGTGCCAGCAGTTTCATCAAAACCCAACTCGAGCAGTACTTC. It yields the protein CASSFIKTQLEQYF.

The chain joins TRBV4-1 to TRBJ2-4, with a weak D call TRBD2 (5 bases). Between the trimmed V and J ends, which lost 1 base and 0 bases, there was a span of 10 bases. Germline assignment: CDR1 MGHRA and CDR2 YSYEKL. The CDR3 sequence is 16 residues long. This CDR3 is CASSQVGRGAKNIQYF. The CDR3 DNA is TGCGCCAGCAGCCAAGTAGGGAGAGGAGCCAAAAACATTCAGTACTTC.

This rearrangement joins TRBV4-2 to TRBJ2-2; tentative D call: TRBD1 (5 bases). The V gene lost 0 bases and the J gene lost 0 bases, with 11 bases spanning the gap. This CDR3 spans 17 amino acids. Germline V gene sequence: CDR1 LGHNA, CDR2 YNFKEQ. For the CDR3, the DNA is TGTGCCAGCAGCCAAGAGGGCCAGGGCGCGAACACCGGGGAGCTGTTTTTT. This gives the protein CASSQEGQGANTGELFF.

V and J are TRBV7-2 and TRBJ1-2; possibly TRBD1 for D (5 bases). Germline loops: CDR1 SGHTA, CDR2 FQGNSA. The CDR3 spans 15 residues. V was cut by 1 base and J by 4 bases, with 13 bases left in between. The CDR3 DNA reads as TGTGCCAGCAGCTTAGAGGTCCAGGGACTCTATGGCTACACCTTC. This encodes CASSLEVQGLYGYTF. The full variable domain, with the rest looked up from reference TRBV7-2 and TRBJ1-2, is GAGVSQSPSNKVTEKGKDVELRCDPISGHTALYWYRQSLGQGLEFLIYFQGNSAPDKSGLPSDRFSAERTGGSVSTLTIQRTQQEDSAVYLCASSLEVQGLYGYTFGSGTRLTVV.

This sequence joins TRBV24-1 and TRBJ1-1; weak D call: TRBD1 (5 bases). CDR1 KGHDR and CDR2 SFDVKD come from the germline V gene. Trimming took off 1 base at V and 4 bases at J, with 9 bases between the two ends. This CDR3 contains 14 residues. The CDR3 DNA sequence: TGTGCCACCAGTGATTTAGGGGCCCCCACTGAAGCTTTCTTT. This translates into CATSDLGAPTEAFF.

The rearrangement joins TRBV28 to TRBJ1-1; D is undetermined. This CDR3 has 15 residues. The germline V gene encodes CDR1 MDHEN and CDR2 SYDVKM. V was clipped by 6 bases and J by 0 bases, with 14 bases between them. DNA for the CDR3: TGTGCCAGCAGCTCGATGGGCGGCGTGAACACTGAAGCTTTCTTT. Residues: CASSSMGGVNTEAFF.

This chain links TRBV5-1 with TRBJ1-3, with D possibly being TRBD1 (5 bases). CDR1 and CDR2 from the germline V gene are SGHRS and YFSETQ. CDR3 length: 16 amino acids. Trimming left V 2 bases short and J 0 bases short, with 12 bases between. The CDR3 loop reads CASSLRGASSGNTIYF. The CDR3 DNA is TGCGCCAGCAGCTTACGGGGCGCCAGCTCTGGAAACACCATATATTTT. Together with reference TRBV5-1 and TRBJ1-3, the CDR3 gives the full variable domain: KAGVTQTPRYLIKTRGQQVTLSCSPISGHRSVSWYQQTPGQGLQFLFEYFSETQRNKGNFPGRFSGRQFSNSRSEMNVSTLELGDSALYLCASSLRGASSGNTIYFGEGSWLTVV.